This is a list of T cell receptor beta chains from one sample in a study of OX40 agonist ivuxolimab in advanced cancers. Generated by immunoSEQ multiplex PCR, the TCRdb table keeps only in-frame clones and is missing some. Among about 37,000 clones listed, roughly 80% were seen once. The input for sequencing was CD4+ or CD8+ T cells sorted from blood, taken in a trial of the OX40 agonist ivuxolimab. The receptors here all came from an adult with an advanced solid tumor such as melanoma, head and neck, liver or kidney cancer. Each CDR3 is given with its conserved first and last residue. The D gene is left open where the match is weak. The size entry is marked missing in some rows and otherwise reads once, few, many or a size class.

clone_size: -
v_call: TRBV5-5
cdr3_length: 15
j_call: TRBJ2-7
d_call: -
cdr3_aa: CASSLVPGGSYEQYF
cdr3_nt: TGTGCCAGCAGCTTGGTCCCTGGAGGCTCCTACGAGCAGTACTTC

clone_size: many
v_call: TRBV18
cdr3_length: 14
j_call: TRBJ1-5
d_call: -
cdr3_aa: CASSHKNQIQPQHF
cdr3_nt: TGTGCCAGCTCACATAAAAACCAAATTCAGCCCCAGCATTTT

clone_size: -
v_call: TRBV4-1
cdr3_length: 15
j_call: TRBJ2-7
d_call: -
cdr3_aa: CASSQVGVGAYEQYF
cdr3_nt: TGCGCCAGCAGCCAAGTGGGGGTAGGAGCGTACGAGCAGTACTTC

clone_size: -
v_call: TRBV2
cdr3_length: 13
j_call: TRBJ2-1
d_call: -
cdr3_aa: CASSDWLANEQFF
cdr3_nt: TGTGCCAGCAGTGACTGGTTGGCAAATGAGCAGTTCTTC

clone_size: once
v_call: TRBV14
cdr3_length: 18
j_call: TRBJ1-1
d_call: TRBD1
cdr3_aa: CASSQSPGQGARDTEAFF
cdr3_nt: TGTGCCAGCAGCCAATCCCCGGGACAGGGGGCTCGGGACACTGAAGCTTTCTTT

clone_size: -
v_call: TRBV27
cdr3_length: 13
j_call: TRBJ1-1
d_call: -
cdr3_aa: CASSLHLNTEAFF
cdr3_nt: TGTGCCAGCAGCCTTCATCTGAACACTGAAGCTTTCTTT

clone_size: -
v_call: TRBV7-9
cdr3_length: 15
j_call: TRBJ2-4
d_call: TRBD1
cdr3_aa: CASTPGQGSKNIQYF
cdr3_nt: TGTGCCAGCACCCCGGGACAGGGGTCCAAAAACATTCAGTACTTC

clone_size: -
v_call: TRBV27
cdr3_length: 13
j_call: TRBJ1-2
d_call: TRBD1
cdr3_aa: CASRPQGIRGYTF
cdr3_nt: TGTGCCAGCAGACCACAGGGGATAAGAGGCTACACCTTC

clone_size: -
v_call: TRBV29-1
cdr3_length: 11
j_call: TRBJ1-1
d_call: -
cdr3_aa: CSYLIPAGAFF
cdr3_nt: TGCAGCTACCTCATTCCTGCAGGGGCTTTCTTT

clone_size: -
v_call: TRBV18
cdr3_length: 15
j_call: TRBJ2-2
d_call: -
cdr3_aa: CASSPSGTDTGELFF
cdr3_nt: TGTGCCAGCTCACCTTCAGGGACGGACACCGGGGAGCTGTTTTTT

clone_size: -
v_call: TRBV2
cdr3_length: 13
j_call: TRBJ2-1
d_call: TRBD1
cdr3_aa: CASSRTGDNEQFF
cdr3_nt: TGTGCCAGCAGTCGTACAGGGGACAATGAGCAGTTCTTC

clone_size: -
v_call: TRBV28
cdr3_length: 14
j_call: TRBJ1-5
d_call: -
cdr3_aa: CASRPAGINQPQHF
cdr3_nt: TGTGCCAGCAGGCCGGCAGGGATTAATCAGCCCCAGCATTTT

clone_size: -
v_call: TRBV7-2
cdr3_length: 15
j_call: TRBJ1-5
d_call: -
cdr3_aa: CASSFRDTLTQPQHF
cdr3_nt: TGTGCCAGCAGCTTCCGGGACACCTTAACCCAGCCCCAGCATTTT

clone_size: -
v_call: TRBV6-6
cdr3_length: 11
j_call: TRBJ1-5
d_call: -
cdr3_aa: CASSGGQPQHF
cdr3_nt: TGTGCCAGCAGTGGGGGTCAGCCCCAGCATTTT

clone_size: -
v_call: TRBV7-8
cdr3_length: 17
j_call: TRBJ2-6
d_call: TRBD2
cdr3_aa: CASSSGLAGAGANVLTF
cdr3_nt: TGTGCCAGCAGCTCAGGACTAGCGGGAGCTGGGGCCAACGTCCTGACTTTC

clone_size: -
v_call: TRBV30
cdr3_length: 11
j_call: TRBJ1-2
d_call: -
cdr3_aa: CAWSEGYGYTF
cdr3_nt: TGTGCCTGGAGTGAGGGGTATGGCTACACCTTC

clone_size: -
v_call: TRBV6-4
cdr3_length: 16
j_call: TRBJ2-1
d_call: -
cdr3_aa: CASSDSTSGDYNEQFF
cdr3_nt: TGTGCCAGCAGTGACTCGACGAGCGGCGACTACAATGAGCAGTTCTTC

clone_size: once
v_call: TRBV28
cdr3_length: 14
j_call: TRBJ1-1
d_call: -
cdr3_aa: CASSVRGGNTEAFF
cdr3_nt: TGTGCCAGCAGTGTACGCGGGGGGAACACTGAAGCTTTCTTT

clone_size: -
v_call: TRBV27
cdr3_length: 15
j_call: TRBJ1-2
d_call: -
cdr3_aa: CASSLSGGFWYGYTF
cdr3_nt: TGTGCCAGCAGTTTATCGGGGGGGTTCTGGTATGGCTACACCTTC

clone_size: -
v_call: TRBV7-8
cdr3_length: 15
j_call: TRBJ2-1
d_call: -
cdr3_aa: CASSSTRSSYNEQFF
cdr3_nt: TGTGCCAGCAGTTCTACTAGGAGCTCCTACAATGAGCAGTTCTTC

clone_size: few
v_call: TRBV30
cdr3_length: 13
j_call: TRBJ1-2
d_call: -
cdr3_aa: CAWSPTPSYGYTF
cdr3_nt: TGTGCCTGGAGCCCGACACCGAGTTATGGCTACACCTTC

clone_size: -
v_call: TRBV4-1
cdr3_length: 16
j_call: TRBJ2-1
d_call: TRBD2
cdr3_aa: CASSYPSGGTYNEQFF
cdr3_nt: TGCGCCAGCAGCTACCCCAGCGGGGGGACCTACAATGAGCAGTTCTTC

clone_size: -
v_call: TRBV7-9
cdr3_length: 13
j_call: TRBJ1-2
d_call: -
cdr3_aa: CASSTGRSGGYTF
cdr3_nt: TGTGCCAGCAGCACGGGACGGAGTGGAGGCTACACCTTC

clone_size: -
v_call: TRBV7-8
cdr3_length: 14
j_call: TRBJ2-7
d_call: -
cdr3_aa: CASSRTDYSYEQYF
cdr3_nt: TGTGCCAGCAGCCGGACTGACTATTCCTACGAGCAGTACTTC

clone_size: -
v_call: TRBV11-2
cdr3_length: 14
j_call: TRBJ2-5
d_call: TRBD2
cdr3_aa: CASSFGTIQETQYF
cdr3_nt: TGTGCCAGCAGCTTCGGGACTATACAAGAGACCCAGTACTTC

clone_size: once
v_call: TRBV5-6
cdr3_length: 14
j_call: TRBJ2-7
d_call: -
cdr3_aa: CASSLVGSAYEQYF
cdr3_nt: TGTGCCAGCAGCTTGGTTGGCAGCGCCTACGAGCAGTACTTC

clone_size: -
v_call: TRBV6-1
cdr3_length: 11
j_call: TRBJ2-7
d_call: -
cdr3_aa: CASHESQGQYF
cdr3_nt: TGTGCCAGCCACGAGTCCCAGGGGCAGTACTTC

clone_size: -
v_call: TRBV27
cdr3_length: 14
j_call: TRBJ2-1
d_call: -
cdr3_aa: CASSLSHSYNEQFF
cdr3_nt: TGTGCCAGCAGTTTGTCGCACTCCTACAATGAGCAGTTCTTC

clone_size: -
v_call: TRBV10-3
cdr3_length: 16
j_call: TRBJ2-1
d_call: TRBD1
cdr3_aa: CAISPPPGQGIHEQFF
cdr3_nt: TGTGCCATCAGTCCCCCCCCGGGACAGGGAATCCATGAGCAGTTCTTC

clone_size: -
v_call: TRBV27
cdr3_length: 16
j_call: TRBJ1-5
d_call: -
cdr3_aa: CASSLARPSLGQPQHF
cdr3_nt: TGTGCCAGCAGTTTAGCTCGACCAAGCCTAGGCCAGCCCCAGCATTTT

clone_size: -
v_call: TRBV7-9
cdr3_length: 16
j_call: TRBJ2-1
d_call: -
cdr3_aa: CASSFSYGTTYNEQFF
cdr3_nt: TGTGCCAGCAGCTTTTCCTACGGGACAACTTACAATGAGCAGTTCTTC

clone_size: -
v_call: TRBV5-1
cdr3_length: 14
j_call: TRBJ1-4
d_call: -
cdr3_aa: CASSDVAGEEKLFF
cdr3_nt: TGCGCCAGCAGCGATGTGGCAGGGGAGGAAAAACTGTTTTTT

clone_size: -
v_call: TRBV14
cdr3_length: 14
j_call: TRBJ2-3
d_call: -
cdr3_aa: CASSAHSGGDTQYF
cdr3_nt: TGTGCCAGCAGCGCTCACTCTGGGGGGGATACGCAGTATTTT

clone_size: once
v_call: TRBV28
cdr3_length: 17
j_call: TRBJ2-5
d_call: TRBD2
cdr3_aa: CASSFWSSGDLQETQYF
cdr3_nt: TGTGCCAGCAGTTTTTGGTCTAGCGGGGACCTCCAAGAGACCCAGTACTTC

clone_size: once
v_call: TRBV30
cdr3_length: 14
j_call: TRBJ2-7
d_call: TRBD1
cdr3_aa: CAWSTGQGTYEQYF
cdr3_nt: TGTGCCTGGAGTACCGGACAGGGGACCTACGAGCAGTACTTC

clone_size: -
v_call: TRBV6-1
cdr3_length: 14
j_call: TRBJ2-7
d_call: -
cdr3_aa: CASRAGTLGHEQYF
cdr3_nt: TGTGCCAGCAGGGCCGGCACCCTGGGTCACGAGCAGTACTTC

clone_size: once
v_call: TRBV4-3
cdr3_length: 14
j_call: TRBJ1-1
d_call: -
cdr3_aa: CASSQVTGNTEAFF
cdr3_nt: TGCGCCAGCAGCCAAGTTACGGGGAACACTGAAGCTTTCTTT

clone_size: -
v_call: TRBV11-2
cdr3_length: 17
j_call: TRBJ2-5
d_call: -
cdr3_aa: CASSPSRDSQPQETQYF
cdr3_nt: TGTGCCAGCAGCCCTTCCCGGGATTCCCAACCCCAAGAGACCCAGTACTTC

clone_size: once
v_call: TRBV7-9
cdr3_length: 16
j_call: TRBJ2-2
d_call: TRBD1
cdr3_aa: CASRRDRVMDTGELFF
cdr3_nt: TGTGCCAGCAGACGGGACAGGGTAATGGACACCGGGGAGCTGTTTTTT

clone_size: -
v_call: TRBV9
cdr3_length: 15
j_call: TRBJ2-6
d_call: -
cdr3_aa: CASSVEGSGANVLTF
cdr3_nt: TGTGCCAGCAGCGTAGAGGGCTCTGGGGCCAACGTCCTGACTTTC

clone_size: once
v_call: TRBV11-3
cdr3_length: 16
j_call: TRBJ2-3
d_call: TRBD2
cdr3_aa: CASSPRVAGYTDTQYF
cdr3_nt: TGTGCCAGCAGCCCCCGGGTAGCGGGGTACACAGATACGCAGTATTTT

clone_size: -
v_call: TRBV7-4
cdr3_length: 15
j_call: TRBJ1-1
d_call: -
cdr3_aa: CASSFMSWGGTEAFF
cdr3_nt: TGTGCCAGCAGCTTTATGAGCTGGGGAGGTACTGAAGCTTTCTTT

clone_size: once
v_call: TRBV6-1
cdr3_length: 12
j_call: TRBJ1-5
d_call: -
cdr3_aa: CASSPPPVPQHF
cdr3_nt: TGTGCCAGCAGTCCCCCGCCCGTTCCCCAGCATTTT

clone_size: -
v_call: TRBV13
cdr3_length: 19
j_call: TRBJ2-7
d_call: TRBD2
cdr3_aa: CASSLDGGWEGRVRYEQYF
cdr3_nt: TGTGCCAGCAGCTTAGATGGTGGATGGGAGGGCCGGGTTCGGTACGAGCAGTACTTC

clone_size: few
v_call: TRBV9
cdr3_length: 15
j_call: TRBJ1-1
d_call: TRBD1
cdr3_aa: CASSETKGARTEAFF
cdr3_nt: TGTGCCAGCAGCGAGACTAAGGGGGCGCGAACTGAAGCTTTCTTT

clone_size: once
v_call: TRBV28
cdr3_length: 16
j_call: TRBJ2-3
d_call: -
cdr3_aa: CASSFRRGARTDTQYF
cdr3_nt: TGTGCCAGCAGTTTTCGACGGGGGGCAAGAACAGATACGCAGTATTTT

clone_size: -
v_call: TRBV5-5
cdr3_length: 14
j_call: TRBJ1-4
d_call: TRBD1
cdr3_aa: CASRIRDRNEKLFF
cdr3_nt: TGTGCCAGTAGAATCCGGGACAGGAATGAAAAACTGTTTTTT

clone_size: -
v_call: TRBV6-1
cdr3_length: 16
j_call: TRBJ2-2
d_call: TRBD1
cdr3_aa: CASSDTGTGGTGELFF
cdr3_nt: TGTGCCAGCAGTGACACCGGGACAGGAGGAACCGGGGAGCTGTTTTTT

clone_size: -
v_call: TRBV19
cdr3_length: 12
j_call: TRBJ2-7
d_call: -
cdr3_aa: CASSGGLEEQYF
cdr3_nt: TGTGCCAGTAGTGGGGGGCTGGAGGAGCAGTACTTC

clone_size: -
v_call: TRBV25-1
cdr3_length: 13
j_call: TRBJ2-7
d_call: -
cdr3_aa: CASSETGTAEQYF
cdr3_nt: TGTGCCAGCAGTGAGACAGGGACTGCCGAGCAGTACTTC

clone_size: -
v_call: TRBV7-9
cdr3_length: 12
j_call: TRBJ2-7
d_call: -
cdr3_aa: CASSLYGREQYF
cdr3_nt: TGTGCCAGCAGCTTGTACGGGCGCGAGCAGTACTTC

clone_size: -
v_call: TRBV9
cdr3_length: 14
j_call: TRBJ1-2
d_call: -
cdr3_aa: CASSLSGGLDGYTF
cdr3_nt: TGTGCCAGCAGCCTGTCGGGGGGTCTCGATGGCTACACCTTC

clone_size: -
v_call: TRBV4-3
cdr3_length: 15
j_call: TRBJ2-7
d_call: -
cdr3_aa: CASSQVPQSSYEQYF
cdr3_nt: TGCGCCAGCAGCCAAGTCCCTCAGAGCTCCTACGAGCAGTACTTC

clone_size: -
v_call: TRBV7-9
cdr3_length: 15
j_call: TRBJ2-5
d_call: TRBD2
cdr3_aa: CASSLGTSSQETQYF
cdr3_nt: TGTGCCAGCAGCCTGGGGACTAGTTCCCAAGAGACCCAGTACTTC

clone_size: -
v_call: TRBV6-5
cdr3_length: 14
j_call: TRBJ1-2
d_call: -
cdr3_aa: CASSHQGLRDGYTF
cdr3_nt: TGTGCCAGCAGTCACCAGGGGTTACGAGATGGCTACACCTTC

clone_size: -
v_call: TRBV19
cdr3_length: 14
j_call: TRBJ1-5
d_call: -
cdr3_aa: CASSTASRVQPQHF
cdr3_nt: TGTGCCAGTAGTACCGCATCCAGGGTTCAGCCCCAGCATTTT

clone_size: -
v_call: TRBV5-6
cdr3_length: 13
j_call: TRBJ1-1
d_call: -
cdr3_aa: CASSLAVNTEAFF
cdr3_nt: TGTGCCAGCAGCTTGGCAGTAAACACTGAAGCTTTCTTT